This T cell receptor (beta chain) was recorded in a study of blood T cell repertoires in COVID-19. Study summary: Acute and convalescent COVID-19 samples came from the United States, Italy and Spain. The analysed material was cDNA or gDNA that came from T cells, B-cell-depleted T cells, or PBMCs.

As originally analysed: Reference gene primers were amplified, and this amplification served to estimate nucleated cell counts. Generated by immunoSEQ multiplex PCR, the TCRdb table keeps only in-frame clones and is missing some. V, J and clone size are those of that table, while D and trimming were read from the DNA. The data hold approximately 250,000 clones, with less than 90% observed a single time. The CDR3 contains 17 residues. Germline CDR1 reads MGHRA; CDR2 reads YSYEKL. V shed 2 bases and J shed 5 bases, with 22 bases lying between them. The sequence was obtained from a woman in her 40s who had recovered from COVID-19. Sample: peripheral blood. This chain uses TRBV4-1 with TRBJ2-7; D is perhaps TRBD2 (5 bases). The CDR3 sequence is CASSQIRDYLSGNEQYF. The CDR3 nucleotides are TGCGCCAGCAGCCAAATAAGAGACTATCTCAGCGGAAACGAGCAGTACTTC.